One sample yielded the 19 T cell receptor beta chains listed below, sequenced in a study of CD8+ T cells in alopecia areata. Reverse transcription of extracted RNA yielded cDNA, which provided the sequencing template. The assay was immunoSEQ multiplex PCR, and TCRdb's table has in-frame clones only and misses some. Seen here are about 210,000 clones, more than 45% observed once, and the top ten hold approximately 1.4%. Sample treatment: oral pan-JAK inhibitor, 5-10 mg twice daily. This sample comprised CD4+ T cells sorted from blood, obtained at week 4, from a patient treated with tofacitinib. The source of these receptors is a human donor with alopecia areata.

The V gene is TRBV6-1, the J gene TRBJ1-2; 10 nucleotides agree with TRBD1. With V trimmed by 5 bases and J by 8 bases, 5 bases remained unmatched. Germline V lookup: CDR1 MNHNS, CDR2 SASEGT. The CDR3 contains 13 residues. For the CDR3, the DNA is TGTGCCAGCAGTCCGACAGGGGGCAGAGGCTACACCTTC. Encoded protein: CASSPTGGRGYTF.

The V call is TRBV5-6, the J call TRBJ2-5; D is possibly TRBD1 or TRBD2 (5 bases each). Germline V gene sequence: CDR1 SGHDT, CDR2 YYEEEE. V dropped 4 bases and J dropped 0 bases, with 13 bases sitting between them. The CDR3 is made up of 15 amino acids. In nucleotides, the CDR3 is TGTGCCAGCAGCGGAACCCGGGACCACCAAGAGACCCAGTACTTC. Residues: CASSGTRDHQETQYF.

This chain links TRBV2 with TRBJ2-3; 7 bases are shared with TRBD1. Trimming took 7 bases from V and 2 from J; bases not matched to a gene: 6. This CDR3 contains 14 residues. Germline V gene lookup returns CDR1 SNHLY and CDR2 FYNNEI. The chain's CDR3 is CASKPGQNTDTQYF. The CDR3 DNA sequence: TGTGCCAGCAAGCCGGGACAGAACACAGATACGCAGTATTTT. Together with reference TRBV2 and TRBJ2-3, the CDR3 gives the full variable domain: EPEVTQTPSHQVTQMGQEVILRCVPISNHLYFYWYRQILGQKVEFLVSFYNNEISEKSEIFDDQFSVERPDGSNFTLKIRSTKLEDSAMYFCASKPGQNTDTQYFGPGTRLTVL.

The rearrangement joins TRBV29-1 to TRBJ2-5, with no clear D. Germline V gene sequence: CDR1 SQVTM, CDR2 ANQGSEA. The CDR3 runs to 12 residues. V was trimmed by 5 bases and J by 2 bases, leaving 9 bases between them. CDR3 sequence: CSVRRVQETQYF. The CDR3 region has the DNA TGCAGCGTTAGAAGAGTACAAGAGACCCAGTACTTC.

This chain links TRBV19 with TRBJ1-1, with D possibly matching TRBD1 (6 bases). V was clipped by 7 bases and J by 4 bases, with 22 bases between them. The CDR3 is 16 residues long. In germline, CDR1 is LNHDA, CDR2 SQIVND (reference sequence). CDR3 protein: CASTKGRGAPGTEAFF. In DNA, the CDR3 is TGTGCCAGTACCAAGGGAAGGGGGGCCCCGGGCACTGAAGCTTTCTTT.

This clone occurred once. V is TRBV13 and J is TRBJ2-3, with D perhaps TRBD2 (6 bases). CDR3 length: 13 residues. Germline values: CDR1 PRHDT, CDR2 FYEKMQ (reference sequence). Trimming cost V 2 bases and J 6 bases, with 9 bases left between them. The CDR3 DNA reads TGTGCCAGCAGCTTACGGGGGTTGGATACGCAGTATTTT. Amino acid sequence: CASSLRGLDTQYF.

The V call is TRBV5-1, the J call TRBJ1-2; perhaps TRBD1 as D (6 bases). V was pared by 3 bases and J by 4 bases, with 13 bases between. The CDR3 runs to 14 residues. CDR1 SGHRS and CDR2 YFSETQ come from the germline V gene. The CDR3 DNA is TGCGCCAGCAGCTCGGACAGCCTCTCCTATGGCTACACCTTC. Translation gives CASSSDSLSYGYTF.

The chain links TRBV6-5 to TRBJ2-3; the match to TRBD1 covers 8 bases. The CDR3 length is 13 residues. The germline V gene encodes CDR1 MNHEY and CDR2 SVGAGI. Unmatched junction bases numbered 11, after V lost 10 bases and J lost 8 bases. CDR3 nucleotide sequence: TGTGCCACCAGGGACAGGCGAAGGAGTACGCAGTATTTT. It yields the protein CATRDRRRSTQYF.

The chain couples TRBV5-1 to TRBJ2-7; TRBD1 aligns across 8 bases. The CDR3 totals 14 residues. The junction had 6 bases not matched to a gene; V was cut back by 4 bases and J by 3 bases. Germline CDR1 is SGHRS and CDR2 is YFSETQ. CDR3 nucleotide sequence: TGCGCCAGCAGCCCAAAAGGACAGGGCTACGAGCAGTACTTC. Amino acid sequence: CASSPKGQGYEQYF.

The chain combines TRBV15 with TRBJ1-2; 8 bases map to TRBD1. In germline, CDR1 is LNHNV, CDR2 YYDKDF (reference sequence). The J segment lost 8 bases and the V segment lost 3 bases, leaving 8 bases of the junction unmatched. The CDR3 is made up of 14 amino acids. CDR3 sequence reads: CATSSGQGEWGYTF. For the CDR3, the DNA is TGTGCCACCAGCAGCGGACAGGGCGAGTGGGGCTACACCTTC.

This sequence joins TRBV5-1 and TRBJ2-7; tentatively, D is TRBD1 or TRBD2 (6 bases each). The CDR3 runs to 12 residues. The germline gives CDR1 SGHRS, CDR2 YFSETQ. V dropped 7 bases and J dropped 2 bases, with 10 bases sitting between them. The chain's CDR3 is CASRRDTYEQYF. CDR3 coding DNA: TGCGCCAGCCGGAGGGACACCTACGAGCAGTACTTC.

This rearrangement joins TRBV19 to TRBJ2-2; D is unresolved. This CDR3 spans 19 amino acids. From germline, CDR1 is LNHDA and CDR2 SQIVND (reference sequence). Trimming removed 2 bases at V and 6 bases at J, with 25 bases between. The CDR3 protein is CASSIKTQKGPLGSGELFF. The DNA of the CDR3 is TGTGCCAGTAGTATAAAAACGCAAAAAGGACCCCTTGGATCCGGGGAGCTGTTTTTT. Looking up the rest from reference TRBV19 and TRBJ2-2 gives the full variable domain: DGGITQSPKYLFRKEGQNVTLSCEQNLNHDAMYWYRQDPGQGLRLIYYSQIVNDFQKGDIAEGYSVSREKKESFPLTVTSAQKNPTAFYLCASSIKTQKGPLGSGELFFGEGSRLTVL.

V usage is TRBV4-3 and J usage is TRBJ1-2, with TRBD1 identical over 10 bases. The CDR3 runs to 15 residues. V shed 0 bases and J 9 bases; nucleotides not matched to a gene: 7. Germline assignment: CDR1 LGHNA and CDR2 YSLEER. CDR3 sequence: CASSQDWGQGRSYTF. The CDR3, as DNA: TGCGCCAGCAGCCAAGACTGGGGACAGGGGAGAAGCTACACCTTC.

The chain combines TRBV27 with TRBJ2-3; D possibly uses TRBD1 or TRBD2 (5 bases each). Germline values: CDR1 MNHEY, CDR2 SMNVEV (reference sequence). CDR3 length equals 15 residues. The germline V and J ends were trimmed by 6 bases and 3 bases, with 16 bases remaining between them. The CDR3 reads CASSPRGAKTDTQYF. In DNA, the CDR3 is TGTGCCAGCAGCCCGAGGGGCGCCAAAACAGATACGCAGTATTTT.

CDR3 nucleotides: TGCAGCGTTGAAGATAAGAGAGAGGCTAGCTATGGCTACACCTTC. Amino acid sequence: CSVEDKREASYGYTF. This chain joins TRBV29-1 and TRBJ1-2; D unresolved. In germline, CDR1 is SQVTM, CDR2 ANQGSEA. Trimming removed 0 bases at V and 4 bases at J, with 15 bases between. The CDR3 has 15 residues.

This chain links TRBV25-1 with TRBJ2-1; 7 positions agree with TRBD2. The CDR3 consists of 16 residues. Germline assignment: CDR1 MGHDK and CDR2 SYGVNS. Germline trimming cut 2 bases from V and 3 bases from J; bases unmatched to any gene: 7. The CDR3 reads CASSETGVAGYNEQFF. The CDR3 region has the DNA TGTGCCAGCAGTGAAACAGGAGTAGCGGGCTACAATGAGCAGTTCTTC.

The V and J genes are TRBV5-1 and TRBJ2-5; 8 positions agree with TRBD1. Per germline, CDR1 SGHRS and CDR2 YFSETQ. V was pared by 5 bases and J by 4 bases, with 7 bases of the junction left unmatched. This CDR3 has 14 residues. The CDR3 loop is CASRPDRGSETQYF. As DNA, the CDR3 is TGCGCCAGCAGACCCGACAGGGGATCAGAGACCCAGTACTTC.

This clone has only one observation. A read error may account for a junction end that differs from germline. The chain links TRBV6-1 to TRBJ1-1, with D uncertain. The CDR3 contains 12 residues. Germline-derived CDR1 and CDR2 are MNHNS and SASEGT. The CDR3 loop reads CASSQRDTAYLF. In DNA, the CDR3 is TGTGCCAGCAGCCAACGCGACACTGCTTACCTCTTT.

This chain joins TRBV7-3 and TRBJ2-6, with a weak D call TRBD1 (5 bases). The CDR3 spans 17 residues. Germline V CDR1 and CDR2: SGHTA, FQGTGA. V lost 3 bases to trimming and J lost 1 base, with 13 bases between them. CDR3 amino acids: CASSLLTATSGANVLTF. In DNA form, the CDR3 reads TGTGCCAGCAGCTTGTTGACAGCTACTTCTGGGGCCAACGTCCTGACTTTC.